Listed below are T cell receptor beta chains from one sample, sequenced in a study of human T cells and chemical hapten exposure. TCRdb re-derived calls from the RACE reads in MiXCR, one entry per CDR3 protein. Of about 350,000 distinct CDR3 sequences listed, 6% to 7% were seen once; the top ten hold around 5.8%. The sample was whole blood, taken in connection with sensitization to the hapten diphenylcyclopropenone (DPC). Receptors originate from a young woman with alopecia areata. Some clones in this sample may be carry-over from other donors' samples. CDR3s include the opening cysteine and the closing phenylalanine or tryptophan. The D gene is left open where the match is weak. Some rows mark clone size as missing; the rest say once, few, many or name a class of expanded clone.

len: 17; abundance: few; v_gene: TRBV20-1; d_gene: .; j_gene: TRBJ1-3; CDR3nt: TGCAGTGGCACGGGCAGGGTTGGTTCGAATAATGGAAACACCATATATTTT; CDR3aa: CSGTGRVGSNNGNTIYF
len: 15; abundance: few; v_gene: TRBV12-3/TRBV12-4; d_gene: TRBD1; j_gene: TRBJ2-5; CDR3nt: TGTGCCGACACTCCGGGACAGGGGAGTGAGAAGACCCAGTACTTC; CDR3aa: CADTPGQGSEKTQYF
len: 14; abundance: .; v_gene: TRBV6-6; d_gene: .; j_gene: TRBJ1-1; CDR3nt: TGTGCCAGCACCGACCCGACAGCGAACACTGAAGCTTTCTTT; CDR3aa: CASTDPTANTEAFF
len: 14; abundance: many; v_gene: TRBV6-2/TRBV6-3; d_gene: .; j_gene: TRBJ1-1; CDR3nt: TGTGCCAGCACCTACAGGGACGTGGACACTGAAGCTTTCTTT; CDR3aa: CASTYRDVDTEAFF
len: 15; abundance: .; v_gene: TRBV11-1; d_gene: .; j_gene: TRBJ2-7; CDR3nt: TGTGCCAGCAGCCCCCGGTGGGGGGCGACCTACGAGCAGTACTTC; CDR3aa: CASSPRWGATYEQYF
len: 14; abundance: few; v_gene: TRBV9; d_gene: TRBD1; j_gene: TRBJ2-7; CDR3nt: TGTGCCAGCAGCCCATCCCAGGGGGCTAACGAGCAGTACTTC; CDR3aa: CASSPSQGANEQYF
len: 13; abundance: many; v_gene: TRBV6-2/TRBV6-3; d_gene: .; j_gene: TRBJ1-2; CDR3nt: TGTGCCAGCAGTTACGGAGCGGTCGATGGCTACACCTTC; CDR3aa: CASSYGAVDGYTF
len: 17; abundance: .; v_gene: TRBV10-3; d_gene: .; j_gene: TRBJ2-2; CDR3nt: TGTGCCATCAGTGAGTCTAGGACATTCGCGAACACCGGGGGGCTGTTTTTT; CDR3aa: CAISESRTFANTGGLFF
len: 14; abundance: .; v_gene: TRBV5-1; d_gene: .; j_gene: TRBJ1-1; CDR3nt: TGCGCCAGCCGGAGGCCGGGACAGAACACTGAAGCTTTCTTT; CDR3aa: CASRRPGQNTEAFF
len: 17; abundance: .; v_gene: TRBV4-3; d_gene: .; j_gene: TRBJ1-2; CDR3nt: TGCGCCAGCAGCCAAGATGCAAACAGGGAGTTAGAATATGGCTACACCTTC; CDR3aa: CASSQDANRELEYGYTF
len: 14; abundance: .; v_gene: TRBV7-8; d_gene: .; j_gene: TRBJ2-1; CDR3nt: TGTGCCAGCAGGAACCCCGCAGGATACAATGAGCAGTTCTTC; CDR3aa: CASRNPAGYNEQFF
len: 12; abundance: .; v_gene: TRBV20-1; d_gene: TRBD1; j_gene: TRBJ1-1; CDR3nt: TGCAGTGCTAGGACAGGGAAAACTGAAGCTTTCTTT; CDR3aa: CSARTGKTEAFF
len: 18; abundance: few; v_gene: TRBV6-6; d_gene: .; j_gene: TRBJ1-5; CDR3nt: TGTGCCAGCAGTTACTCGTCTGGCGGAGGCGTTAGCAATCAGCCCCAGCATTTT; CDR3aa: CASSYSSGGGVSNQPQHF
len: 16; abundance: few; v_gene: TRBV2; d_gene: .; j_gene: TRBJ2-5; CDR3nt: TGTGCCAGCAGTGAAGCGCGCCCGGCCGGAGGAGAGACCCAGTACTTC; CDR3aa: CASSEARPAGGETQYF
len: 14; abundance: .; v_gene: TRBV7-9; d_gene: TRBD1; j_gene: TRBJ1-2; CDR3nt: TGTGCCAGCAGCCCTTCGACAGGGGGCCATGGCTACACCTTC; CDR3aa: CASSPSTGGHGYTF
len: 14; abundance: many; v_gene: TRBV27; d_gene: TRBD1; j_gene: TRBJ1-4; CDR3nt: TGTGCCAGCAGGACAGGGATCTCTAATGAAAAACTGTTTTTT; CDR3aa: CASRTGISNEKLFF
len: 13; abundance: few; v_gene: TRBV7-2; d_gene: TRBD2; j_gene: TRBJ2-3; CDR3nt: TGTGCCAGCCTAGCGGGGGTAGGAGATACGCAGTATTTT; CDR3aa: CASLAGVGDTQYF
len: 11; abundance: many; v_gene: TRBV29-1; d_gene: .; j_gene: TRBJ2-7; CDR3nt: TGCAGCGTTAGGCAGTTATCCGAGCAGTACTTC; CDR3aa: CSVRQLSEQYF
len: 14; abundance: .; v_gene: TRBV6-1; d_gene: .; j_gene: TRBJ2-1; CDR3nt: TGTGCCAGCAGTGAAAATGATGGGGCCAATGAGCAGTTCTTC; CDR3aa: CASSENDGANEQFF
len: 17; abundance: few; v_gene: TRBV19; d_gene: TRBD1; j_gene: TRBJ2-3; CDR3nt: TGTGCCAGTAGTGGGGGGACAGGGCACCCCAGCACAGATACGCAGTATTTT; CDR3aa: CASSGGTGHPSTDTQYF
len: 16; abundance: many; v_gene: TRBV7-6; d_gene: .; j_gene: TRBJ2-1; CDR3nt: TGTGCCAGCAGCTCCCGGGGTAGCGTGACCTACAATGAGCAGTTCTTC; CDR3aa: CASSSRGSVTYNEQFF
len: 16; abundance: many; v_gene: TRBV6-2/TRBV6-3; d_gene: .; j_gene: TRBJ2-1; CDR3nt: TGTGCCAGCAGTTACCTAAGGGGCACGGGGTACAATGAGCAGTTCTTC; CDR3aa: CASSYLRGTGYNEQFF
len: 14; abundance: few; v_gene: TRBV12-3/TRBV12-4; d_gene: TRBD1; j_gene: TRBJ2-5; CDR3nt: TGTGCCAGCAGTTTAAGGCAGGGGGCAAAGACCCAGTACTTC; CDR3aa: CASSLRQGAKTQYF
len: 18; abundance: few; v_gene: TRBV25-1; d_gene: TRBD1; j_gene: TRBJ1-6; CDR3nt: TGTGCCAGCAGTGAATATCAGGGGGACCAGGGAGGTAATTCACCCCTCCACTTT; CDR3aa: CASSEYQGDQGGNSPLHF
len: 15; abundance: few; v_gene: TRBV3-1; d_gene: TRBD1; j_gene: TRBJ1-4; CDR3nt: TGTGCCAGCAGCCAAACGCGGACAGGAAATGAAAAACTGTTTTTT; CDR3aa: CASSQTRTGNEKLFF
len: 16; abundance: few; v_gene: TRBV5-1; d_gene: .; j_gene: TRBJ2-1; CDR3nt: TGCGCCAGCAGCCAACGGTCCCTAGTGCCCTGGAATGAGCAGTTCTTC; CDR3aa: CASSQRSLVPWNEQFF
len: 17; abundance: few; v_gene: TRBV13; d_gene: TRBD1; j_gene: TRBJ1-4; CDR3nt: TGTGCCAGCAGCCTTGGGACAGGGGGTTATCTAGGAGAAAAACTGTTTTTT; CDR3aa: CASSLGTGGYLGEKLFF
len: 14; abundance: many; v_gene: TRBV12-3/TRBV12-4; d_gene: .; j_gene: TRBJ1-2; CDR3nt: TGTGCCAGCAGTTTGAACGCAGGGAATTATGGCTACACCTTC; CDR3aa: CASSLNAGNYGYTF
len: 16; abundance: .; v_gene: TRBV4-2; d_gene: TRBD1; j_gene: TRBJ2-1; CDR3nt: TGTGCCAGCAGCCAAGATGGGACAGGGGGCTACAATGAGCAGTTCTTC; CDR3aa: CASSQDGTGGYNEQFF
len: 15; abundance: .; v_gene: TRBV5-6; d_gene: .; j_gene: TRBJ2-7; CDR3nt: TGTGCCAGCAGCTTGGCCGAAGGACAGCCCTACGAGCAGTACTTC; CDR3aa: CASSLAEGQPYEQYF
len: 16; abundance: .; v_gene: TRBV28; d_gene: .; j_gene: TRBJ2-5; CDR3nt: TGTGCCAGCAGTAAGGGGAACTCGGGGGGCAAAGAGACCCAGTACTTC; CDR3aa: CASSKGNSGGKETQYF
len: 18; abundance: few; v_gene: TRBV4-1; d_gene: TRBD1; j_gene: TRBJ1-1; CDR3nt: TGCGCCAGCAGCCAAGCCAGATACAGGGGGCAAGTGAACACTGAAGCTTTCTTT; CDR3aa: CASSQARYRGQVNTEAFF
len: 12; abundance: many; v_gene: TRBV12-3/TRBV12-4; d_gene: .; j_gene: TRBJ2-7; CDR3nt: TGTGCCAGCAGTTCCCTTGGGTACGAGCAGTACTTC; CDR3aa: CASSSLGYEQYF
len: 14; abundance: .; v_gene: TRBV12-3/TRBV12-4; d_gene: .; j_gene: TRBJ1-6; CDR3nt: TGTGCCAGCAGTTATCGAGGGGAGAATTCACCCCTCCACTTT; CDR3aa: CASSYRGENSPLHF
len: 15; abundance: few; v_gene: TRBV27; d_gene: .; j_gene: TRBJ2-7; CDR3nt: TGTGCCAGCAGCCAGGCGGGTGGGCAGTCCTACGAGCAGTACTTC; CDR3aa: CASSQAGGQSYEQYF
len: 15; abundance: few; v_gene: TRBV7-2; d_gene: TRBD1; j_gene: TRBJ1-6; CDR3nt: TGTGCCAGCGGGACCCAGGGGGCTGTCTATTCACCCCTCCACTTT; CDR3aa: CASGTQGAVYSPLHF
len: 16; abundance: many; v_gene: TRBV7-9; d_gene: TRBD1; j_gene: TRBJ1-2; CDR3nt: TGTGCCAGCAGCCCAAGAGACAGGGGTGCAAACTATGGCTACACCTTC; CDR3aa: CASSPRDRGANYGYTF
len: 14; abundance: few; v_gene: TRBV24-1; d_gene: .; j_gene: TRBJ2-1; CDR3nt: TGTGCCACCAGTGAGGGCAACAGGGTCGCTGAGCAGTTCTTC; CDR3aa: CATSEGNRVAEQFF
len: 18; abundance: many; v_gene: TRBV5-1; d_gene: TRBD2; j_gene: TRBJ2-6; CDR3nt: TGCGCCAGCAGCTTGGTTCAAGCGGGGAGCTCTGGGGCCAACGTCCTGACTTTC; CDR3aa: CASSLVQAGSSGANVLTF
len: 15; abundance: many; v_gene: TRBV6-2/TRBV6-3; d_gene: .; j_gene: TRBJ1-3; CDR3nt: TGTGCCAGCAGCTTCACCATGACGGGAGGAAACACCATATATTTT; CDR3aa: CASSFTMTGGNTIYF
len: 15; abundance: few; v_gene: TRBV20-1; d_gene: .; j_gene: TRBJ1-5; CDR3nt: TGCAGTGCTAGAGCCACAGGGTCGGGCAATCAGCCCCAGCATTTT; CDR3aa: CSARATGSGNQPQHF
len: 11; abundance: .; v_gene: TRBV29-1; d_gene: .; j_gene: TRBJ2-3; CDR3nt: TGCAACGCCCAGACGCCGCGGGGGCAGTATTTT; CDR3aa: CNAQTPRGQYF
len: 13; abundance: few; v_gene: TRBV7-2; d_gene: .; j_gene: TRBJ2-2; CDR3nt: TGTGCCAGCAGCCTATGGGGGAACGGGGAGCTGTTTTTT; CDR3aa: CASSLWGNGELFF
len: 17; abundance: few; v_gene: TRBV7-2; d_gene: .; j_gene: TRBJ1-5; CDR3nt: TGTGCCAGCAGCGACCTGACAGGAAGGATGAGCAATCAGCCCCAGCATTTT; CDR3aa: CASSDLTGRMSNQPQHF
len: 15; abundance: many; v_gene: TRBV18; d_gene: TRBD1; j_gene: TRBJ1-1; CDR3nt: TGTGCCAGCTCACCTTTTCGGGACAGGAACACTGAAGCTTTCTTT; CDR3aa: CASSPFRDRNTEAFF
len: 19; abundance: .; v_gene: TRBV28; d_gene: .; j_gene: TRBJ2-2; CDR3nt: TGTGCCACCAAGTCCAACCGGGGCTCCCACAGAATAAACACCGGGGAGCTGTTTTTT; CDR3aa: CATKSNRGSHRINTGELFF
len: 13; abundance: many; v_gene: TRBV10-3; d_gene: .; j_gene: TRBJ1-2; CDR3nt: TGTGCCATCAGTGCTAGTTTGAACTATGGCTACACCTTC; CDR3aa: CAISASLNYGYTF
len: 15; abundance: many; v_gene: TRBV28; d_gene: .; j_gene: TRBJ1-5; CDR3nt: TGTGCCAGCAGTTTTTTGGGCGGTGAGTATCAGCCCCAGCATTTT; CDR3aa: CASSFLGGEYQPQHF